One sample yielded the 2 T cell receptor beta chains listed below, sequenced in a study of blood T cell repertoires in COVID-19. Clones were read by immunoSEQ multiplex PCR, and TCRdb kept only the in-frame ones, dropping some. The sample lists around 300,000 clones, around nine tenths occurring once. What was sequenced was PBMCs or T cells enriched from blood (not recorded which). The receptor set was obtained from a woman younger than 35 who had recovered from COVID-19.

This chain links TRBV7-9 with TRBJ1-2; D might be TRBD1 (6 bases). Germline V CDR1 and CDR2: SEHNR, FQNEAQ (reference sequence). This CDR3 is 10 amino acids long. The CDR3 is CASGEKGYTF. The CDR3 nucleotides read TGTGCTTCAGGGGAAAAAGGCTACACCTTC.

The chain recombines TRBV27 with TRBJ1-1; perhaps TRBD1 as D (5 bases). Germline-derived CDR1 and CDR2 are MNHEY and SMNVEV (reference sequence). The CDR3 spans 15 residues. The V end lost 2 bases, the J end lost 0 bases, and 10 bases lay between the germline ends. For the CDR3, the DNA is TGTGCCAGCAGTTTACTTGACAGACTGAACACTGAAGCTTTCTTT. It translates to CASSLLDRLNTEAFF.